The 18 T cell receptor beta chains reported below all come from one sample, sequenced in a study of T-cell reconstitution after alpha-beta-depleted transplantation in children. The TCRbeta library was prepared with unique molecular identifiers. Each CDR3 protein is one row after TCRdb ran MiXCR on the PCR reads. Of some 500,000 distinct CDR3 sequences listed, around a third are singletons. Here the sequenced sample was PBMCs from the stem cell graft donor, taken from the stem cell graft. The source is a human donor who donated a stem cell graft to a child with aplastic anemia.

The CDR3 DNA is TGTGCCACCAGTGCAATTAATGAGCAGTTCTTC. Translated: CATSAINEQFF. The chain employs TRBV24-1 and TRBJ2-1; no reliable D call. The CDR3 loop spans 11 amino acids. Germline-derived CDR1 and CDR2 are KGHDR and SFDVKD. V was trimmed by 5 bases and J by 7 bases, leaving 5 bases between them.

This sequence joins TRBV19 and TRBJ2-5, with D hard to call. CDR3 size: 13 residues. CDR1 is LNHDA, CDR2 SQIVND, per germline (reference sequence). Between the trimmed V and J ends, which lost 3 bases and 2 bases, there was a span of 7 bases. Written as DNA, the CDR3 is TGTGCCAGTAGTATGGTGCTTCAAGAGACCCAGTACTTC. This sequence encodes CASSMVLQETQYF.

This clonotype was observed a handful of times. One junction end disagrees with the germline gene, perhaps due to a read error. This chain joins TRBV24-1 and TRBJ2-1; unclear D gene. The CDR3 has 11 residues. Germline assignment: CDR1 KGHDR and CDR2 SFDVKD. The CDR3 loop reads CATSDHKEWSF. CDR3 nucleotides: TGTGCCACCAGTGATCATAAGGAGTGGAGCTTC.

This clonotype was counted a few times. The rearrangement links TRBV7-6 to TRBJ2-3, with a tentative D call TRBD2 (5 bases). The CDR3 length is 15 residues. The germline V gene encodes CDR1 SGHVS and CDR2 FNYEAQ. Deletions cut 1 base from V and 6 bases from J, with 14 bases between. The CDR3 DNA is TGTGCCAGCAGCTTAGAATCTGAGCGGTTGGATACGCAGTATTTT. As protein: CASSLESERLDTQYF.

This clonotype was seen just once. CDR3 protein: CASSGGGPALNEQFF. CDR3 nucleotides: TGCGCCAGCAGCGGGGGCGGGCCCGCCCTGAATGAGCAGTTCTTC. The V gene is TRBV5-1, the J gene TRBJ2-1, with D possibly being TRBD1 (6 bases). Germline V lookup: CDR1 SGHRS, CDR2 YFSETQ. CDR3 length: 15 residues. Trimming shortened V by 4 bases and J by 7 bases, and 18 bases separated the two germline ends.

CDR3 DNA sequence: TGTGCCAGCAGCAGGGACAGGGGGATTGCTTTCTTT. Translating gives CASSRDRGIAFF. The V and J genes are TRBV7-2 and TRBJ1-1; 11 nucleotides line up with TRBD1. CDR1 SGHTA and CDR2 FQGNSA come from the germline V gene. J gave up 11 bases and V 5 bases, and 4 bases lay outside the gene matches. This CDR3 spans 12 amino acids.

Only a few counts were recorded for this clonotype. The chain recombines TRBV9 with TRBJ2-1; D is perhaps TRBD2 (6 bases). V was shortened by 6 bases and J by 7 bases, with 17 bases between the two germline ends. Germline-derived CDR1 and CDR2 are SGDLS and YYNGEE. The CDR3 has 14 amino acids. The DNA of the CDR3 is TGTGCCAGCACCCCTTGGGGGGAGGATAATGAGCAGTTCTTC. Translation: CASTPWGEDNEQFF.

This clonotype is a singleton in its sample. J is TRBJ2-7 and V is TRBV7-2; 9 nucleotides agree with TRBD2. CDR1 and CDR2 (germline): SGHTA, FQGNSA. There are 15 residues in the CDR3. J was trimmed by 1 base and V by 3 bases; bases with no gene match: 4. The CDR3 DNA sequence: TGTGCCAGCAGCTTCTCGCGGGAGGGTTCCTACGAGCAGTACGTC. Protein sequence: CASSFSREGSYEQYV.

This clonotype has just a few counts. The V call is TRBV20-1, the J call TRBJ2-1, with D unresolved. This CDR3 has 15 residues. Per germline, CDR1 DFQATT and CDR2 SNEGSKA (reference sequence). The ends were cut back, 3 bases at V and 2 bases at J, with 14 bases in the middle. For the CDR3, the DNA is TGCAGTGCTAGCCCGACTCGTCAGGCCTACAATGAGCAGTTCTTC. This gives the protein CSASPTRQAYNEQFF.

This clonotype was seen a few times. V usage is TRBV12-3 or TRBV12-4 and J usage is TRBJ1-1, with D perhaps TRBD1 (6 bases). V gave up 5 bases and J gave up 11 bases, with 15 bases separating them. The CDR3 sequence is 12 residues long. The CDR3 sequence: CASSQGTSWAFF. The CDR3, as DNA: TGTGCCAGCAGTCAAGGGACATCATGGGCTTTCTTT.

This clonotype showed up just a few times. V usage is TRBV9 and J usage is TRBJ1-1, with D hard to call. This CDR3 region has 15 residues. Trimming pared 3 bases from V and 1 base from J, leaving 13 bases between. CDR1 SGDLS and CDR2 YYNGEE come from the germline V gene. The chain's CDR3 is CASSASWGGNTEAFF. CDR3 DNA sequence: TGTGCCAGCAGCGCTTCGTGGGGTGGGAACACTGAAGCTTTCTTT. Looking up the rest from reference TRBV9 and TRBJ1-1 gives the full variable domain: DSGVTQTPKHLITATGQRVTLRCSPRSGDLSVYWYQQSLDQGLQFLIQYYNGEERAKGNILERFSAQQFPDLHSELNLSSLELGDSALYFCASSASWGGNTEAFFGQGTRLTVV.

This clonotype was seen a handful of times. The V call is TRBV6-2 or TRBV6-3, the J call TRBJ1-5; the D is unclear. Germline values: CDR1 MNHEY, CDR2 SVGEGT. Trimming left V 6 bases short and J 2 bases short, with 14 bases between. The CDR3 spans 15 residues. CDR3 sequence reads: CASSHRGVGNQPQHF. CDR3 sequence (DNA): TGTGCCAGCAGCCACCGTGGGGTAGGCAATCAGCCCCAGCATTTT.

The rearrangement uses TRBV20-1 and TRBJ1-1; D remains unclear. V dropped 2 bases and J dropped 0 bases, with 4 bases sitting between them. Germline lookup yields CDR1 DFQATT and CDR2 SNEGSKA (reference sequence). The CDR3 is 12 residues long. The CDR3 here is CSARHMNTEAFF. Written as DNA, the CDR3 is TGCAGTGCTAGACACATGAACACTGAAGCTTTCTTT.

The chain uses TRBV18 and TRBJ1-2, with 8 positions matching TRBD1. This CDR3 has 16 residues. Losses at the gene ends were 6 bases for V and 0 bases for J; bases not matched to a gene: 9. Germline CDR1 KGHSH, CDR2 LQKENI. DNA for the CDR3: TGTGCCAGCTCGTTGGACAGGGTAACCTCTAACTATGGCTACACCTTC. Translated: CASSLDRVTSNYGYTF.

The chain employs TRBV3-1 and TRBJ1-1; D may be TRBD1 (5 bases). Germline V gives CDR1 LGHDT, CDR2 YNNKEL (reference sequence). CDR3 length equals 13 residues. V was trimmed by 2 bases and J by 4 bases, leaving 8 bases between them. The CDR3 loop is CASSQSRVTEAFF. As DNA, the CDR3 is TGTGCCAGCAGCCAATCCAGGGTCACTGAAGCTTTCTTT. The variable domain in full, completed from reference TRBV3-1 and TRBJ1-1, reads DTAVSQTPKYLVTQMGNDKSIKCEQNLGHDTMYWYKQDSKKFLKIMFSYNNKELIINETVPNRFSPKSPDKAHLNLHINSLELGDSAVYFCASSQSRVTEAFFGQGTRLTVV.

This chain links TRBV18 with TRBJ2-3; TRBD1 matches at 9 bases. The CDR3 extends over 17 amino acids. CDR1 is KGHSH and CDR2 is LQKENI in the germline V gene. After removal of 3 bases from V and 4 bases from J, the junction contained 11 bases not matched to a gene. CDR3: CASSPLKTGGLPDTQYF. CDR3 sequence (DNA): TGTGCCAGCTCACCCTTAAAGACAGGGGGTCTTCCAGATACGCAGTATTTT.

The chain employs TRBV21-1 and TRBJ1-5; the table's D call, TRBD1, has no DNA check behind it. TRBV21-1 is an annotated pseudogene. The CDR3 is made up of 17 amino acids. The CDR3 protein is CASSKDRRGMSNQPQHF. DNA for the CDR3: TGTGCCAGCAGCAAAGATCGCAGGGGAATGAGCAATCAGCCCCAGCATTTT.

V gene TRBV7-9 combines with J gene TRBJ2-1, with 10 bases that match TRBD2. This CDR3 comprises 15 residues. The germline gives CDR1 SEHNR, CDR2 FQNEAQ (reference sequence). After removal of 4 bases from V and 5 bases from J, the junction contained 5 bases not matched to a gene. The CDR3, as DNA: TGTGCCAGCAGCTCCGGACTAGCGGTCCACAATGAGCAGTTCTTC. Translated, it gives CASSSGLAVHNEQFF.